These 24 T cell receptor beta chains were sequenced from one sample in a study of blood T cell repertoires in COVID-19. Generated by immunoSEQ multiplex PCR, the TCRdb table keeps only in-frame clones and is missing some. The table has 54,000 or so clones, over 80% seen once; the top ten hold 1.9%. Sequencing was carried out using peripheral blood. All receptors derive from a woman aged 60-75 years with acute or convalescent COVID-19.

This clone has just one count. J is TRBJ1-2 and V is TRBV4-2; a possible D gene is TRBD1 (6 bases). The CDR3 covers 14 residues. Germline V gives CDR1 LGHNA, CDR2 YNFKEQ. V dropped 4 bases and J dropped 4 bases, with 13 bases sitting between them. In DNA form, the CDR3 reads TGTGCCAGCAGCCCCGGGGGGCGATTCTATGGCTACACCTTC. Its protein product is CASSPGGRFYGYTF.

This sequence joins TRBV28 and TRBJ1-1; 8 bases are shared with TRBD1. Germline V CDR1 and CDR2: MDHEN, SYDVKM. The V and J ends lost 4 bases and 5 bases, in that order; junction bases with no gene match: 9. This CDR3 spans 15 amino acids. The CDR3 is CASSSPGGVRTEAFF. The DNA of the CDR3 is TGTGCCAGCAGTTCCCCAGGGGGCGTAAGGACTGAAGCTTTCTTT.

This clone turned up a few times. The chain is built from TRBV15 and TRBJ1-5; a weak D match, TRBD1 (6 bases). V lost 1 base to trimming and J lost 4 bases, with 8 bases between them. The CDR3 extends over 14 amino acids. Germline CDR1 LNHNV, CDR2 YYDKDF (reference sequence). Here the CDR3 reads CATSRGQENQPQHF. CDR3 coding DNA: TGTGCCACCAGCAGAGGACAGGAAAATCAGCCCCAGCATTTT.

This clone came up once. The chain joins TRBV5-1 to TRBJ1-1, with D possibly matching TRBD1 (5 bases). The CDR3 has 14 residues. Germline V lookup: CDR1 SGHRS, CDR2 YFSETQ. V was shortened by 3 bases and J by 3 bases, with 12 bases between the two germline ends. The CDR3: CASSSQGGDTEAFF. In nucleotides, the CDR3 is TGCGCCAGCAGCTCTCAGGGAGGTGACACTGAAGCTTTCTTT.

The V and J genes are TRBV12-5 and TRBJ2-6; possible D gene TRBD1, 6 bases. V was clipped by 7 bases and J by 0 bases, with 16 bases between them. The CDR3 is 17 amino acids. Germline loops: CDR1 LGHNT, CDR2 FRNRAP. CDR3: CASASGVGVSGANVLTF. The CDR3 coding sequence is TGTGCTAGTGCCTCAGGGGTTGGGGTCTCTGGGGCCAACGTCCTGACTTTC.

This chain joins TRBV11-2 and TRBJ1-4; no clear D. V was pared by 0 bases and J by 4 bases, with 9 bases between. Germline V gene data show CDR1 as SGHAT and CDR2 as FQNNGV. CDR3 length equals 15 residues. The CDR3 DNA sequence: TGTGCCAGCAGCTTAGAACCCGGGGTTAATGAAAAACTGTTTTTT. Its protein is CASSLEPGVNEKLFF.

The chain joins TRBV20-1 to TRBJ1-1; 7 bases are a match to TRBD1. Per the germline V gene, CDR1 is DFQATT and CDR2 is SNEGSKA (reference sequence). J gave up 9 bases and V 6 bases, and 7 bases lay outside the gene matches. The CDR3 loop spans 11 amino acids. The CDR3 is CSAKTGVQAFF. In DNA form, the CDR3 reads TGCAGTGCAAAAACAGGGGTTCAAGCTTTCTTT.

This clone was seen once. The chain has TRBV6-5 and TRBJ2-7; D may be TRBD1 (6 bases). Per germline, CDR1 MNHEY and CDR2 SVGAGI. The CDR3 runs 16 residues. The V end lost 0 bases, the J end lost 4 bases, and 16 bases lay between the germline ends. In DNA form, the CDR3 reads TGTGCCAGCAGTTACTCGTCAACAGGGCTAAATTACGAGCAGTACTTC. Protein product: CASSYSSTGLNYEQYF.

V and J are TRBV6-1 and TRBJ2-2, with D possibly matching TRBD2 (5 bases). V lost 2 bases to trimming and J lost 5 bases, with 6 bases between them. CDR3 length equals 13 residues. CDR1 is MNHNS, CDR2 SASEGT, per germline. The chain's CDR3 is CASSETGTGELFF. The CDR3 DNA reads as TGTGCCAGCAGTGAAACGGGGACCGGGGAGCTGTTTTTT.

The chain uses TRBV11-2 and TRBJ1-2; D is unresolved. Germline CDR1 reads SGHAT; CDR2 reads FQNNGV. V was clipped by 0 bases and J by 5 bases, with 4 bases between them. The CDR3 contains 12 residues. The CDR3 loop reads CASSLDSYGYTF. CDR3 in DNA: TGTGCCAGCAGCTTAGATTCGTATGGCTACACCTTC.

The chain has TRBV2 and TRBJ1-2; D might be TRBD1 (5 bases). This CDR3 region has 13 residues. CDR1 SNHLY and CDR2 FYNNEI come from the germline V gene. Between the trimmed V and J ends, which lost 3 bases and 6 bases, there was a span of 11 bases. CDR3 sequence (DNA): TGTGCCAGCAGTGACGCAGGGAGGAATGGCTACACCTTC. This encodes CASSDAGRNGYTF.

The chain uses TRBV9 and TRBJ2-1, with 7 bases matching TRBD2. The length of the CDR3 is 16 residues. CDR1 and CDR2 (germline): SGDLS, YYNGEE. Trimming cost V 0 bases and J 9 bases; bases outside gene matches: 12. Here the CDR3 reads CASSVGAGVGLSEQFF. The CDR3 DNA reads as TGTGCCAGCAGCGTAGGGGCGGGAGTAGGTTTAAGTGAGCAGTTCTTC.

The V gene is TRBV7-3, the J gene TRBJ1-3; D is uncertain. Germline V gene sequence: CDR1 SGHTA, CDR2 FQGTGA. The CDR3 spans 13 residues. V was pared by 5 bases and J by 4 bases, with 9 bases between. The CDR3 sequence is CASSPSFGNTIYF. The DNA of the CDR3 is TGTGCCAGCAGCCCAAGCTTCGGAAACACCATATATTTT.

V is TRBV7-9 and J is TRBJ2-5, with D possibly matching TRBD2 (5 bases). The CDR3 is made up of 15 amino acids. The germline V gene has CDR1 SEHNR and CDR2 FQNEAQ (reference sequence). Trimming took 7 bases from V and 2 from J, leaving 17 bases between them. In nucleotides, the CDR3 is TGTGCCAGCACCCTGGACTTCTTTGGGCAAGAGACCCAGTACTTC. The encoded protein is CASTLDFFGQETQYF.

This clone was seen a handful of times. The chain carries TRBV28 and TRBJ1-2; 7 bases align to TRBD1. Germline CDR1 reads MDHEN; CDR2 reads SYDVKM. This CDR3 is built from 12 residues. V gave up 10 bases and J gave up 6 bases; unmatched junction bases: 8. CDR3 nucleotides: TGTGCCACCTACAGGGGAACGGATGGCTACACCTTC. Translation gives CATYRGTDGYTF.

This clone was observed once. The chain carries TRBV16 and TRBJ1-1, with D possibly being TRBD1 (5 bases). The V gene's germline CDR1 is KGHSY and CDR2 FQNENV. Trimming pared 4 bases from V and 0 bases from J, leaving 9 bases between. This CDR3 is built from 14 residues. The DNA of the CDR3 is TGTGCCAGCAGCCGCTGGGGCTTGAACACTGAAGCTTTCTTT. This codes for CASSRWGLNTEAFF.

The chain is built from TRBV19 and TRBJ1-5; TRBD1 might be the D (6 bases). Germline CDR1 is LNHDA and CDR2 is SQIVND (reference sequence). V was trimmed by 1 base and J by 4 bases, leaving 11 bases between them. The CDR3 is 15 residues long. The CDR3 loop reads CASSIARGPNQPQHF. The CDR3, as DNA: TGTGCCAGTAGTATAGCCAGGGGCCCGAATCAGCCCCAGCATTTT.

CDR3 amino acids: CASSLFSAGRYEQYF. CDR3 coding DNA: TGTGCCAGCAGTTTGTTTTCCGCGGGTCGCTACGAGCAGTACTTC. This chain connects TRBV28 to TRBJ2-7, with D tentatively TRBD2 (5 bases). This CDR3 has 15 amino acids. Trimming took 3 bases from V and 3 from J, leaving 15 bases between them. CDR1 and CDR2 from the germline V gene are MDHEN and SYDVKM.

This rearrangement joins TRBV11-2 to TRBJ1-2; 8 nucleotides agree with TRBD1. The germline gives CDR1 SGHAT, CDR2 FQNNGV. The V segment lost 1 base and the J segment 5 bases; nucleotides outside the gene matches: 0. CDR3 length: 13 residues. The CDR3 coding sequence is TGTGCCAGCAGCTTAGGGACAGGGTATGGCTACACCTTC. The encoded protein is CASSLGTGYGYTF.

J is TRBJ2-7 and V is TRBV18; TRBD2 matches 8 bases. The CDR3 sequence is 15 residues long. Germline CDR1 and CDR2: KGHSH and LQKENI. After removal of 4 bases from V and 4 bases from J, the junction contained 9 bases not matched to a gene. The CDR3 DNA follows: TGTGCCAGCTCACAGGGGATGGGACTAGAGTACGAGCAGTACTTC. Translation gives CASSQGMGLEYEQYF.

This chain joins TRBV24-1 and TRBJ2-1; TRBD1 matches at 9 bases. After removal of 4 bases from V and 6 bases from J, the junction contained 12 bases not matched to a gene. The CDR3 runs 17 residues. From germline, CDR1 is KGHDR and CDR2 SFDVKD. The CDR3 DNA is TGTGCCACCAGTGACACCCGGGGACAGGGCCTGAGCAATGAGCAGTTCTTC. It codes for CATSDTRGQGLSNEQFF.

Here the CDR3 DNA reads TGTGCCAGCAGTTACGGGACGAAACGGGACAGGGAGACCCAGTACTTC. This encodes CASSYGTKRDRETQYF. This chain joins TRBV6-5 and TRBJ2-5; 8 nucleotides line up with TRBD1. Germline CDR1 is MNHEY and CDR2 is SVGAGI. With 2 bases clipped from V and 5 bases from J, the junction kept 10 bases outside the gene matches. This CDR3 spans 16 amino acids.

The chain uses TRBV24-1 and TRBJ2-1, with D possibly being TRBD1 (5 bases). Per germline, CDR1 KGHDR and CDR2 SFDVKD. The V and J ends lost 6 bases and 9 bases respectively, with 23 bases between them. CDR3 length: 16 residues. The CDR3 DNA follows: TGTGCCACCAGTCACACGCCAGGGCGGTATATAGTTGAGCAGTTCTTC. Its translation: CATSHTPGRYIVEQFF.

Regarding this clone: Additional DNA sequences in this sample encode the identical CDR3. The chain has TRBV19 and TRBJ1-3, with 7 bases aligning to TRBD1. This CDR3 has 15 residues. Trimming cost V 4 bases and J 0 bases; bases outside gene matches: 3. The germline CDR1 and CDR2 sequences are LNHDA and SQIVND (reference sequence). CDR3 residues: CASSTRQGSGNTIYF. The CDR3 DNA is TGTGCCAGTAGTACCCGACAGGGCTCTGGAAACACCATATATTTT.